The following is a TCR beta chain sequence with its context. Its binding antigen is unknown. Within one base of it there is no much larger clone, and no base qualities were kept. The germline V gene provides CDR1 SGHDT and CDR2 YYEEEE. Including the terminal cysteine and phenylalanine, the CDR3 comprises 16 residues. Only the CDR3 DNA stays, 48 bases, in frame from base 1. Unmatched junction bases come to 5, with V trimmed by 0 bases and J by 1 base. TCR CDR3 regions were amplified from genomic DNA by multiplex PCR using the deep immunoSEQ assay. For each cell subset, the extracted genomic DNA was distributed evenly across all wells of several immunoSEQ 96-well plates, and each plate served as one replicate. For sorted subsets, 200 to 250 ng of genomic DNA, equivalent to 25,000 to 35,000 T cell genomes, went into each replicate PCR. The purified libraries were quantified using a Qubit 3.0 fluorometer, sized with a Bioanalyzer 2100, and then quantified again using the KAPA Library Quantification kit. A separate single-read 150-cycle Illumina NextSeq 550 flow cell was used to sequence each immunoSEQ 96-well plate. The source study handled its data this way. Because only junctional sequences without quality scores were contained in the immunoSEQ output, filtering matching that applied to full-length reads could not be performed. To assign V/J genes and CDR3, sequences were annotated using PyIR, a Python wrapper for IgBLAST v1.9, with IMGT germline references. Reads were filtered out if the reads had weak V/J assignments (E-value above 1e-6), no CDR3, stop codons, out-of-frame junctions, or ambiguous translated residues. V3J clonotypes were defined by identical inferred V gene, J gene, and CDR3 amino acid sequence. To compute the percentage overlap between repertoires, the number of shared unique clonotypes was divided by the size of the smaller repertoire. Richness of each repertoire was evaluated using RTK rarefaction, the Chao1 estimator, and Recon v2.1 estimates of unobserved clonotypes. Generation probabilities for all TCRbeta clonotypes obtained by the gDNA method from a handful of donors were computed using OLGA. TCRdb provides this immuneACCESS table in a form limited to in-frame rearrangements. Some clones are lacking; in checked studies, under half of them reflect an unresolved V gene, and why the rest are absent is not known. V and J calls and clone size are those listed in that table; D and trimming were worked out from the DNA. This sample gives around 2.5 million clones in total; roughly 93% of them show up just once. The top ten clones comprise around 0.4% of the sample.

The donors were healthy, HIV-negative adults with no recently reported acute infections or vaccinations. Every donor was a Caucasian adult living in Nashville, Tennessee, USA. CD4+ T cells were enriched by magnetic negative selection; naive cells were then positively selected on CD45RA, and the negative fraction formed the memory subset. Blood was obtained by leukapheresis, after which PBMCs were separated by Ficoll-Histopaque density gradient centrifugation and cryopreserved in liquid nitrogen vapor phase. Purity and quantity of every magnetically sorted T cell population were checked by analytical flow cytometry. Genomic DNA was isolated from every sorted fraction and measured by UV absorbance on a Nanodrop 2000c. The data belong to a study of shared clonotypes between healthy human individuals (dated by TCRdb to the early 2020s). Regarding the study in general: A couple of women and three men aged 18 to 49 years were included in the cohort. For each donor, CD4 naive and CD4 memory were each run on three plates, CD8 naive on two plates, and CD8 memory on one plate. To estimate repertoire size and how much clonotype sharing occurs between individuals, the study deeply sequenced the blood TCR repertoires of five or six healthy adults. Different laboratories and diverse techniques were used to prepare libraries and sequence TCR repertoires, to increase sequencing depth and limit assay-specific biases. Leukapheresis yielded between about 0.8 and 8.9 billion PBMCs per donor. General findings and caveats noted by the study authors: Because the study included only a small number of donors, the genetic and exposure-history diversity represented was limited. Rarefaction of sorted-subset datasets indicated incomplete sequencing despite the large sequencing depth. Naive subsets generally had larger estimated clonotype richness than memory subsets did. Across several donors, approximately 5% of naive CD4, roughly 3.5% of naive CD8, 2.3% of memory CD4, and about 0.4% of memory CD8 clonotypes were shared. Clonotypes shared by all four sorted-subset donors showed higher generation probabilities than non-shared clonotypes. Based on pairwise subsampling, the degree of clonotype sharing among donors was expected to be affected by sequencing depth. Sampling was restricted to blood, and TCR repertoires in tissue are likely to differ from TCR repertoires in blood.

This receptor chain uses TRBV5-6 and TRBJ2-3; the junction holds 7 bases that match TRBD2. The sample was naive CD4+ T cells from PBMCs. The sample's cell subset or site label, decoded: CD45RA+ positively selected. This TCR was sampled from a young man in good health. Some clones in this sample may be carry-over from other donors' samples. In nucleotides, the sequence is TGTGCCAGCAGCTTGGCAGACCGGGGGGGCACAGATACGCAGTATTTT. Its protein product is CASSLADRGGTDTQYF.